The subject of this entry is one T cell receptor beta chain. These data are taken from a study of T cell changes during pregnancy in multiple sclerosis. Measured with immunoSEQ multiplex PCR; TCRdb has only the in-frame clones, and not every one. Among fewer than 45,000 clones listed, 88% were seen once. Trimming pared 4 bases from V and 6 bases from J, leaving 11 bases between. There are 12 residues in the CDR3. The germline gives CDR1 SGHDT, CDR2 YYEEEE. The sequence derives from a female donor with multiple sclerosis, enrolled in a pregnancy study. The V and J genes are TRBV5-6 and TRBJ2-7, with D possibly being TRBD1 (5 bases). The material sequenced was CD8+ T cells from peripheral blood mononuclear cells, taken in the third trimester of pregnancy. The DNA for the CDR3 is TGTGCCAGCAGCCCCCTAGGGGCCGAGCAGTACTTC. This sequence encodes CASSPLGAEQYF.